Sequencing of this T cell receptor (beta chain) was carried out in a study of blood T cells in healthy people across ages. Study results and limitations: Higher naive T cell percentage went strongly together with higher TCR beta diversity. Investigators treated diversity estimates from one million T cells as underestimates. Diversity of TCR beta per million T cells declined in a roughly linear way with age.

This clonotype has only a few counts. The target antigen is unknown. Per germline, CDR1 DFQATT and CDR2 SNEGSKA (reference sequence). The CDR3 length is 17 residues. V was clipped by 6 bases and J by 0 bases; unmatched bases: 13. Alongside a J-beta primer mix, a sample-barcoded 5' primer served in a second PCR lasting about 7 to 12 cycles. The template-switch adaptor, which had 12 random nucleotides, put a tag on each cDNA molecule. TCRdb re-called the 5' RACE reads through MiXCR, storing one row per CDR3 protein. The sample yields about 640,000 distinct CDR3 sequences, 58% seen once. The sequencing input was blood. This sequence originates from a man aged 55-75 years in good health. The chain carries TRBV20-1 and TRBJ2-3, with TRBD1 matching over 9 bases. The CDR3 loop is CSATPTWGTGSTDTQYF. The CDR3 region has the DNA TGCAGTGCGACGCCGACCTGGGGGACAGGGAGCACAGATACGCAGTATTTT.